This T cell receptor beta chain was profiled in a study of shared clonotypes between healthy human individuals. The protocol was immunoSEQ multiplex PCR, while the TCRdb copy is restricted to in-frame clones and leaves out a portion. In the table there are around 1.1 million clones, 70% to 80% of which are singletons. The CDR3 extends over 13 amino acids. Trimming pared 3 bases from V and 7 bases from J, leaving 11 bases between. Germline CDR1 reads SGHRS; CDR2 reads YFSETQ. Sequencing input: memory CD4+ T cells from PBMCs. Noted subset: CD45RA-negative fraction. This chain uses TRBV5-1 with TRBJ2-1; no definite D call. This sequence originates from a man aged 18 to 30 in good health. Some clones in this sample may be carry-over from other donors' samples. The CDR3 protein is CASSSGLGNEQFF. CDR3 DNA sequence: TGCGCCAGCAGCTCCGGCCTAGGGAATGAGCAGTTCTTC.